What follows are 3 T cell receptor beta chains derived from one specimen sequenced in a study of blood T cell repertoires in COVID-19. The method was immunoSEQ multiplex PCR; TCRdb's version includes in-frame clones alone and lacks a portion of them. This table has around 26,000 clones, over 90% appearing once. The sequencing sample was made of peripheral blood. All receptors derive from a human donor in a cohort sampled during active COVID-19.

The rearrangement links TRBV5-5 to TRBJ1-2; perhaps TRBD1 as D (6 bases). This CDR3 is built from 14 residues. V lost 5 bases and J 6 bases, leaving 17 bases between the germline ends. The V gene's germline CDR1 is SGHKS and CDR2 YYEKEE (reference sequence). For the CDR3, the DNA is TGTGCCAGCAGAACTCTTTCAGGGGATCATGGCTACACCTTC. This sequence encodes CASRTLSGDHGYTF.

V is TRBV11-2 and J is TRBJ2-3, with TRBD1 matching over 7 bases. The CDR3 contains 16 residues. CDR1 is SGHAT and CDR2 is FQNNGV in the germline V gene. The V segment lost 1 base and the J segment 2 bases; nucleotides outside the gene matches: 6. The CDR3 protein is CASSLGAGTATDTQYF. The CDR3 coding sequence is TGTGCCAGCAGCTTAGGGGCCGGGACAGCCACAGATACGCAGTATTTT. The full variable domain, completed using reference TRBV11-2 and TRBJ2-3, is EAGVAQSPRYKIIEKRQSVAFWCNPISGHATLYWYQQILGQGPKLLIQFQNNGVVDDSQLPKDRFSAERLKGVDSTLKIQPAKLEDSAVYLCASSLGAGTATDTQYFGPGTRLTVL.

CDR3 loop: CASSGGGSNTEAFF. The DNA of the CDR3 is TGTGCCAGCAGCGGGGGAGGGAGTAACACTGAAGCTTTCTTT. The rearrangement links TRBV9 to TRBJ1-1; D gene uncertain. Germline V gene lookup returns CDR1 SGDLS and CDR2 YYNGEE. With 3 bases removed from V and 2 bases from J, the gap between germline ends came to 11 bases. The length of the CDR3 is 14 residues. The full variable domain, rest sourced from reference TRBV9 and TRBJ1-1, is DSGVTQTPKHLITATGQRVTLRCSPRSGDLSVYWYQQSLDQGLQFLIQYYNGEERAKGNILERFSAQQFPDLHSELNLSSLELGDSALYFCASSGGGSNTEAFFGQGTRLTVV.